This TCR beta chain appears in the sequencing data of a study of PD-1 blockade in classical Hodgkin lymphoma. Findings of the study overall: Newly diagnosed patients reportedly trailed healthy donors in baseline TCR diversity.

V lost 5 bases and J lost 7; bases outside the gene matches: 4. Germline V CDR1 and CDR2: MDHEN, SYDVKM. This CDR3 contains 12 residues. The protocol was immunoSEQ multiplex PCR, while the TCRdb copy is restricted to in-frame clones and leaves out a portion. The profile shows approximately 8,200 clones, 65% to 85% of them singletons. With respect to this clone: Its antigen is not known.

In every patient, relapse followed autologous stem cell transplantation, while exposure to brentuximab vedotin differed. Researchers report purifying CD4+ T cells from thawed PBMCs by magnetic negative selection. The rearrangement links TRBV28 to TRBJ2-7; TRBD1 matches at 8 bases. The clonotype was recovered from a human donor with classical Hodgkin lymphoma. This specimen was CD4+ T cells from blood, taken at baseline. CDR3 protein: CASSGDRGEQYF. The CDR3 DNA follows: TGTGCCAGCAGTGGTGACAGGGGTGAGCAGTACTTC.